The T cell receptor (beta chain) described here comes from a study of blood T cell repertoires in COVID-19. Overall study context: Donors in the United States, Italy and Spain gave samples during acute or convalescent COVID-19. PBMCs, B-cell-depleted T cells, or T cells provided the cDNA or gDNA that made up the material.

Trimming pared 5 bases from V and 4 bases from J, leaving 12 bases between. There are 13 residues in the CDR3. Germline V CDR1 and CDR2: SGHVS, FNYEAQ. Original analysis: Reference gene primer amplification in the assay estimated nucleated cell counts. Generated by immunoSEQ multiplex PCR, the TCRdb table keeps only in-frame clones and is missing some. That table is the source of V, J and clone size, and D and trimming were worked out from the DNA. The data hold roughly 390,000 clones, with 75% to 90% observed a single time. Source material: peripheral blood. The sequence came from a woman between 18 and 29 years old with acute or convalescent COVID-19. This chain links TRBV7-6 with TRBJ2-7; no clear D gene. As DNA, the CDR3 is TGTGCCAGCAGCACCCCTGGAGTATACGAGCAGTACTTC. It yields the protein CASSTPGVYEQYF.